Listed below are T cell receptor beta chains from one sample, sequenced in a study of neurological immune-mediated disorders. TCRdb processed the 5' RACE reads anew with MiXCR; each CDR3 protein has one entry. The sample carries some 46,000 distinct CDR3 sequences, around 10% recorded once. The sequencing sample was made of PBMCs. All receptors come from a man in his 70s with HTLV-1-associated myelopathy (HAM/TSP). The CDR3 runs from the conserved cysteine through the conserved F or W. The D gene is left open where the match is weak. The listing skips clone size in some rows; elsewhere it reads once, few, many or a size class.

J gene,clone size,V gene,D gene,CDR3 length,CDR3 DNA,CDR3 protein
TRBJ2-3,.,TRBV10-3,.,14,TGTACCATCAGTGAGGGCAGAGTCACAGATACGCAGTATTTT,CTISEGRVTDTQYF
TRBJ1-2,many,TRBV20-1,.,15,TGCAGTGCTAGATCCCAGGGGCGGAAAGTCTATGGCTACACCTTC,CSARSQGRKVYGYTF
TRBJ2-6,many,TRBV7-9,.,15,TGTGCCAGCAGCTTAGTGGTCTCTGGGGCCAACGTCCTGACTTTC,CASSLVVSGANVLTF
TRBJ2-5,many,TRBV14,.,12,TGTGCCAGCAGCCAAGAGAGGCGGACCCAGTACTTC,CASSQERRTQYF
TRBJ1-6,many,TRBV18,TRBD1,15,TGTGCCAGCTCACGGGACAGTTCATCTAATTCACCCCTCCACTTT,CASSRDSSSNSPLHF
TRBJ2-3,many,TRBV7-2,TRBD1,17,TGTGCCAGCAGCTTAACACAGACAGGGTCCCACACAGATACGCAGTATTTT,CASSLTQTGSHTDTQYF
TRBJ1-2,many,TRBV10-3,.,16,TGTGCCATCAGCGAGCTACAGGGACGTGGGAGATATGGCTACACCTTC,CAISELQGRGRYGYTF
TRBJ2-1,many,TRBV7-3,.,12,TGTGCCAGCGTCGGGAGCAGATACGAGCAGTTCTTC,CASVGSRYEQFF
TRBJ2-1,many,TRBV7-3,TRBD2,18,TGTGCCAGCAGCTTATCCTCCAGCGGGAGTACCGGCTACAATGAGCAGTTCTTC,CASSLSSSGSTGYNEQFF
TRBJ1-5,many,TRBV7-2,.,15,TGTGCCAGCAGCTTATCGTATCGGGTGGGCCAGCCCCAGCATTTT,CASSLSYRVGQPQHF
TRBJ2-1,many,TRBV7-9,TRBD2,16,TGTGCCAGCAGCTTTGAACTAGCGCCCGGTGGCAATGAGCAGTTCTTC,CASSFELAPGGNEQFF
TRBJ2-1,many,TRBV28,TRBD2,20,TGTGCCAGCAGTAATAACAGGGTGTTTAGTAGGAGCGGGAGCTACAATGAGCAGTTCTTC,CASSNNRVFSRSGSYNEQFF
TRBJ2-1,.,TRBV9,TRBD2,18,TGTGCCAGCAGCGTAGAAGGGACTAGCGGGAGGGTGGTGAATGAGCAGTTCTTC,CASSVEGTSGRVVNEQFF
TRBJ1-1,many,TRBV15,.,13,TGTGCCACCAGCGTTGCCCGTAGCACTGAAGCTTTCTTT,CATSVARSTEAFF
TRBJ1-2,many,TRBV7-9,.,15,TGTGCCAGCAGCCGGGGGCAAAGGATGGTCTATGGCTACACCTTC,CASSRGQRMVYGYTF
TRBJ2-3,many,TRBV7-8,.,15,TGTGCCAGCAGCCGGAACAGGGCAGGCACAGATACGCAGTATTTT,CASSRNRAGTDTQYF
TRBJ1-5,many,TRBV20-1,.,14,TGCAGTGCCTGTTGGGGGACGGACAATCAGCCCCAGCATTTT,CSACWGTDNQPQHF
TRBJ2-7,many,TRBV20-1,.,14,TGCAGTGCGCCCCGATCCGGAGGTCACCGCGAGCAGTACTTC,CSAPRSGGHREQYF
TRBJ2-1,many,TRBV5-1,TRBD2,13,TGCGCCAGCGCCGGGACTACTTACAATGAGCAGTTCTTC,CASAGTTYNEQFF
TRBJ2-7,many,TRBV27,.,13,TGTGCCAGCAGTTTACGACAAGGGGACGAGCAGTACTTC,CASSLRQGDEQYF
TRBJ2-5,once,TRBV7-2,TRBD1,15,TGTGCCAGCAGCTTAACCCGGACAGGGAGGGAGACCCAGTACTTC,CASSLTRTGRETQYF
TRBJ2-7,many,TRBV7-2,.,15,TGTGCCAGCAGCTTAGGAGGGACTGGTCCCCAAGAGCAGTACTTC,CASSLGGTGPQEQYF
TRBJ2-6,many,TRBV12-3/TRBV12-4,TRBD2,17,TGTGCCAGCAGTTTCAGAGCGGGAGCTACTGGGGCCAACGTCCTGACTTTC,CASSFRAGATGANVLTF
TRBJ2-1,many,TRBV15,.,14,TGTGCCACCAGCAGAGATCAGGGATCCAATGAGCAGTTCTTC,CATSRDQGSNEQFF
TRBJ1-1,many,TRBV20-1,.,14,TGCAGTGCTAGCCCGCCGGGTGGGGGCACTGAAGCTTTCTTT,CSASPPGGGTEAFF
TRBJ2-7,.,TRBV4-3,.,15,TGCGCCAGCAGCCAAGTACGCAGTAGGCGCTACGAGCAGTACTTC,CASSQVRSRRYEQYF
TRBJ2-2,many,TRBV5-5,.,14,TGTGCCAGCAGCTTGAGCTGGGATCACGGGGAGCTGTTTTTT,CASSLSWDHGELFF
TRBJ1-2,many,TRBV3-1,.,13,TGTGCCAGCAGCCAGGGGGCCGGGTATGGCTACACCTTC,CASSQGAGYGYTF
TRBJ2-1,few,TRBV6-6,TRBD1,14,TGTGCCAGCAGTAATATACAGGGGCACAATGAGCAGTTCTTC,CASSNIQGHNEQFF
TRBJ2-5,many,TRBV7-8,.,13,TGTGCCAGCAGCGTCCGGGGAGGAGAGACCCAGTACTTC,CASSVRGGETQYF
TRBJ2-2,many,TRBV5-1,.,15,TGCGCCAGCAGTATACAGGGAGGGAACACCGGGGAGCTGTTTTTT,CASSIQGGNTGELFF
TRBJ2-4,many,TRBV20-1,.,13,TGCAGTGCAAACGACAGGGCCAAAAACATTCAGTACTTC,CSANDRAKNIQYF
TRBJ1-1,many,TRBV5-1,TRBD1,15,TGCGCCAGCAGCGCCTCGACAGGGTCAAACACTGAAGCTTTCTTT,CASSASTGSNTEAFF
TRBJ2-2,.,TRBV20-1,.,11,TGCAGTGCTAGAATCCCCAGGGAGCTGTATTTT,CSARIPRELYF
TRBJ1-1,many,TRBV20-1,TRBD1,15,TGCAGTGCTGGCCCCAGGGGGGCTATGAACACTGAAGCTTTCTTT,CSAGPRGAMNTEAFF
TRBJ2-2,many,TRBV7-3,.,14,TGTGCCAGCAGCTTAATCCTGAACACCGGGGAGCTGTTTTTT,CASSLILNTGELFF
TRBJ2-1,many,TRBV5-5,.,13,TGTGCCAGCAGCTTAGGTCCCTCAGATGAGCAGTTCTTC,CASSLGPSDEQFF
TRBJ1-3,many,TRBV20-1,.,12,TGCAGTGCTATGGGACTGCGAAACACCATATATTTT,CSAMGLRNTIYF
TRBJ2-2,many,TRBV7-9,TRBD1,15,TGTGCCAGCCCACCGGACAGGGGAAACACCGGGGAGCTGTTTTTT,CASPPDRGNTGELFF